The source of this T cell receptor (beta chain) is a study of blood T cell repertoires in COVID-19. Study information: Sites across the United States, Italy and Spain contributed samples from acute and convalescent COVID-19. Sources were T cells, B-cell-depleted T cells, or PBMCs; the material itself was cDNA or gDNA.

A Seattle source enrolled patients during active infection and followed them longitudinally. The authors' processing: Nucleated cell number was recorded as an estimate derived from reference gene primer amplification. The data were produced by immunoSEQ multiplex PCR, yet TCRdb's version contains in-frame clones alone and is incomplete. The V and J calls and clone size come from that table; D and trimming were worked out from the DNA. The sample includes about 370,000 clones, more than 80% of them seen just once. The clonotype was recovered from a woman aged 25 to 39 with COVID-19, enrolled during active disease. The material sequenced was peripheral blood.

CDR3 bases: TGTGCCAGCAGCTCTGCACCTGAAGGCAGGGACACTGAAGCTTTCTTT. Translation gives CASSSAPEGRDTEAFF. V and J are TRBV7-2 and TRBJ1-1; perhaps TRBD1 as D (5 bases). Trimming cost V 4 bases and J 3 bases, with 18 bases left between them. Germline CDR1 is SGHTA and CDR2 is FQGNSA. The CDR3 has 16 amino acids.